This T cell receptor (beta chain) was sequenced during a study of T-cell memory formation after mild COVID-19. Notes on the study in general: Some clones that responded were present in memory (sampled pre-infection), which suggests cross-reactive memory joined.

This clonotype has just one count. What it binds is unknown. MiXCR was run by TCRdb on the 5' RACE reads, yielding one entry per CDR3 protein. The sample contains around 200,000 distinct CDR3 sequences, around 30% of which appear only once. This CDR3 contains 13 residues. Germline V gene sequence: CDR1 SGHRS, CDR2 YFSETQ. The V gene lost 2 bases and the J gene lost 8 bases, with 13 bases spanning the gap. This receptor was taken from an adult woman who had mild COVID-19 (a few samples of this study predate the infection). Cell type and time point are not known. Sequencing was done on a sample of PBMCs or a T cell subset sorted from them (not recorded which). The chain combines TRBV5-1 with TRBJ1-2; D gene ambiguous. The CDR3: CASSLDPGMGYTF. CDR3 DNA sequence: TGCGCCAGCAGCTTAGACCCCGGGATGGGCTACACCTTC.